This T cell receptor (beta chain) is from a study of T cells after yellow fever vaccination. Study in general: Preparation of the low-cell-number fractions used SMART-Seq v4 Ultra Low Input.

The CDR3 is 15 residues long. V lost 6 bases and J lost 6; bases outside the gene matches: 14. Germline V CDR1 and CDR2: DFQATT, SNEGSKA (reference sequence). There are many counts of this clonotype. Antigen unknown. MiXCR was run by TCRdb on the 5' RACE reads, yielding one entry per CDR3 protein. The sample has under 200,000 distinct CDR3 sequences; 5.5% to 7.5% are singletons. Study observations and caveats: When the response was secondary, it was weaker but reached its peak faster, day 5 versus 15.

The genes are TRBV20-1 and TRBJ2-3, with 8 bases fitting TRBD2. The material sequenced was CD4+ T cells sorted from PBMCs, taken about 5 days after the first yellow fever vaccination. The sequence was obtained from a man aged 18 to 30 who received the YFV17D yellow fever vaccine. CDR3 residues: CSAPRRGGTGDTQYF. As DNA, the CDR3 is TGCAGTGCCCCTCGCCGGGGGGGGACGGGGGATACGCAGTATTTT.